This TCR beta chain was found in a study of T cell repertoires in cytomegalovirus infection. In the study overall: Indicated by public TCR beta signatures were CMV infection and matching HLA type.

MiXCR was run by TCRdb on the reads, yielding one entry per CDR3 protein. The sample yields 350,000 to 550,000 distinct CDR3 sequences, approximately 30% seen once. Germline V gives CDR1 LGHDT, CDR2 YNNKEL (reference sequence). The CDR3 extends over 15 amino acids. J was trimmed by 4 bases and V by 4 bases; bases with no gene match: 5. With respect to this clonotype: The antigen remains undetermined.

Whole-study findings and limits: Using cumulative public TCR beta family frequency, the authors identified those who carried CMV together with the relevant HLA. Across the ex vivo response, the dominant clonotypes were HLA-C-restricted CMV-specific TCR beta clonotypes.

The chain combines TRBV3-1 with TRBJ2-3, with 10 bases aligning to TRBD2. The receptor's source is a human donor in good health (CMV status not recorded). Some clones in this sample may be carry-over from other donors' samples. What was sequenced was PBMCs. For the CDR3, the DNA is TGTGCCAGCAGCCTCGGGACTAGCGCCGCAGATACGCAGTATTTT. Its translation: CASSLGTSAADTQYF.